The next 11 T cell receptor beta chains were all read from a single sample in a study of glioma-infiltrating T cells. Using RNA template, CDR3s of TCR alpha and beta were amplified with iRepertoire arm-PCR. MiXCR, applied by TCRdb to the multiplex PCR reads, yields one record per CDR3 protein. Of some 99,000 distinct CDR3 sequences in the sample, less than 30% were seen once. The sequencing input was glioma tissue, nonneoplastic brain tissue, or PBMCs (not recorded which). These receptors were obtained from a human donor with low-grade glioma or glioblastoma, undergoing nonglioma brain surgery, or in good health (not recorded which).

As to this clonotype: It may be a read error: a sequence one base away is much more abundant. The CDR3 ends on some other residue instead of the conserved phenylalanine or tryptophan, so this is likely a read error. V is TRBV7-9 and J is TRBJ1-2; D uncertain. CDR1 is SEHNR and CDR2 is FQNEAQ in the germline V gene (reference sequence). The CDR3 totals 14 residues. The V gene lost 1 base and the J gene lost 2 bases, with 8 bases spanning the gap. CDR3 amino acids: CASSLVDGNYGYTY. As DNA, the CDR3 is TGTGCCAGCAGCTTAGTTGACGGGAACTATGGCTACACCTAC.

This clonotype turned up a few times. The chain couples TRBV9 to TRBJ2-7; 7 nucleotides agree with TRBD1. The germline V gene encodes CDR1 SGDLS and CDR2 YYNGEE. The CDR3 is 15 residues long. V was pared by 0 bases and J by 6 bases, with 9 bases of the junction left unmatched. CDR3 sequence reads: CASSVGRDRVAEQYF. The CDR3 DNA reads as TGTGCCAGCAGCGTAGGCCGGGACAGAGTGGCCGAGCAGTACTTC.

As regards this clonotype: A much larger clone lies a single base off, so this may be a read error. Since the CDR3 does not end with the conserved phenylalanine or tryptophan, this likely comes from a read error. The chain recombines TRBV9 with TRBJ2-5; D perhaps matches TRBD2 (5 bases). This CDR3 has 15 amino acids. CDR1 is SGDLS, CDR2 YYNGEE, per germline. Trimming removed 0 bases at V and 2 bases at J, with 11 bases between. CDR3 sequence (DNA): TGTGCCAGCAGCGTAGGAGGGCATCGACAAGAGACCCAGTACCTC. It yields the protein CASSVGGHRQETQYL.

The V call is TRBV5-6, the J call TRBJ2-3; D gene uncertain. CDR3 length: 15 residues. Germline V lookup: CDR1 SGHDT, CDR2 YYEEEE. V was trimmed by 1 base and J by 6 bases, leaving 15 bases between them. CDR3 residues: CASSLTVAAADTQYF. In nucleotides, the CDR3 is TGTGCCAGCAGCTTGACGGTTGCGGCCGCCGATACGCAGTATTTT.

V usage is TRBV19 and J usage is TRBJ1-4; D is undetermined. Trimming took 5 bases from V and 0 from J, leaving 19 bases between them. The CDR3 loop spans 18 amino acids. Per the germline V gene, CDR1 is LNHDA and CDR2 is SQIVND (reference sequence). DNA of the CDR3: TGTGCCAGTAGTTCCAGACCCCTGGACGAAGCAACTAATGAAAAACTGTTTTTT. Translated: CASSSRPLDEATNEKLFF.

This clonotype was detected ten times or more. V and J are TRBV28 and TRBJ1-5; 7 bases line up with TRBD1. Germline assignment: CDR1 MDHEN and CDR2 SYDVKM. CDR3 length: 15 amino acids. V gave up 5 bases and J gave up 3 bases; unmatched junction bases: 7. CDR3 region: CASSLRDSLNQPQHF. The CDR3 DNA follows: TGTGCCAGCAGTCTCCGGGACAGCCTCAATCAGCCCCAGCATTTT.

This clonotype appeared many times. J is TRBJ1-2 and V is TRBV19, with 8 bases matching TRBD1. Trimming removed 6 bases from V and 2 bases from J; junction bases left unmatched: 5. The CDR3 runs to 14 residues. CDR1 and CDR2 (germline): LNHDA, SQIVND (reference sequence). The CDR3: CASRTGGYNYGYTF. The CDR3 DNA follows: TGTGCCAGTAGAACAGGGGGGTACAACTATGGCTACACCTTC. Full variable domain (missing parts from reference TRBV19 and TRBJ1-2): DGGITQSPKYLFRKEGQNVTLSCEQNLNHDAMYWYRQDPGQGLRLIYYSQIVNDFQKGDIAEGYSVSREKKESFPLTVTSAQKNPTAFYLCASRTGGYNYGYTFGSGTRLTVV.

The gene calls are TRBV5-6 and TRBJ1-2; D unresolved. Germline loops: CDR1 SGHDT, CDR2 YYEEEE. With 2 bases removed from V and 5 bases from J, the gap between germline ends came to 16 bases. The CDR3 covers 15 residues. DNA for the CDR3: TGTGCCAGCAGCTTACCGGGATATGGGTGGTATGGCTACACCTTC. Translation: CASSLPGYGWYGYTF. Filled out from reference TRBV5-6 and TRBJ1-2, the complete variable domain reads DAGVTQSPTHLIKTRGQQVTLRCSPKSGHDTVSWYQQALGQGPQFIFQYYEEEERQRGNFPDRFSGHQFPNYSSELNVNALLLGDSALYLCASSLPGYGWYGYTFGSGTRLTVV.

This clonotype was seen many times. The chain uses TRBV7-9 and TRBJ2-1; no clear D gene. Looked up from germline, CDR1 is SEHNR and CDR2 is FQNEAQ (reference sequence). The length of the CDR3 is 16 residues. V gave up 5 bases and J gave up 5 bases, with 19 bases separating them. The CDR3 DNA sequence: TGTGCCAGCAGCCCCTCGCAGCTCCTTACCCACAATGAGCAGTTCTTC. The encoded protein is CASSPSQLLTHNEQFF.

This clonotype was seen more than once but under ten times. This may be a read error, as it is one base from a much larger clone. V is TRBV5-1 and J is TRBJ1-1; no firm D call. V lost 3 bases and J lost 7, with 10 bases in between. CDR1 and CDR2 (germline): SGHRS, YFSETQ. The CDR3 covers 12 residues. The CDR3 here is CASSYNKSEAFF. CDR3 DNA: TGCGCCAGCAGCTACAATAAGAGTGAAGCTTTCTTT.

Points on this clonotype: A much larger clonotype is one base distant, so this may be a read error. This sequence joins TRBV7-7 and TRBJ1-5; 7 nucleotides line up with TRBD1. CDR1 and CDR2 (germline): SSHAT, FNYEAQ (reference sequence). This CDR3 is 17 amino acids long. The J segment lost 5 bases and the V segment lost 5 bases, leaving 15 bases of the junction unmatched. The CDR3 here is CASSARTGRSVHQPQHF. The CDR3 region has the DNA TGTGCCAGCAGCGCCAGGACAGGTCGATCGGTACATCAGCCCCAGCATTTT.